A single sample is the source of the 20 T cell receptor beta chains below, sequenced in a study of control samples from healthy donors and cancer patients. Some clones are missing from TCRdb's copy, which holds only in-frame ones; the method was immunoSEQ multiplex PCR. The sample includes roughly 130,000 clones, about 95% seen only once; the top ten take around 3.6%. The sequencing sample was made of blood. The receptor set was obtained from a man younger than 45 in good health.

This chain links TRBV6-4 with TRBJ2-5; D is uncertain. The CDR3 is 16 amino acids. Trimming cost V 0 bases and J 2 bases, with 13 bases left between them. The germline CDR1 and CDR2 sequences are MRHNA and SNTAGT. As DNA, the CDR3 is TGTGCCAGCAGTGACTCGAGGCGACACCAGCAAGAGACCCAGTACTTC. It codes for CASSDSRRHQQETQYF.

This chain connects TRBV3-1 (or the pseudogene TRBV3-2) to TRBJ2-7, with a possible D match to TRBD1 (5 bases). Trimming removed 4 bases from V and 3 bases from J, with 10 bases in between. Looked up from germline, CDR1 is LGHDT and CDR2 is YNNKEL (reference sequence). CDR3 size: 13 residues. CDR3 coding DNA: TGTGCCAGCAGCCTCGGACATCTCTACGAGCAGTACTTC. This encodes CASSLGHLYEQYF.

CDR3 coding DNA: TGTGCCAGCTCCCAATTTGGCGGGGGGGTAAAAGATACGCAGTATTTT. Encoded protein: CASSQFGGGVKDTQYF. V usage is TRBV27 and J usage is TRBJ2-3; 9 nucleotides match TRBD2. J lost 5 bases, V lost 8 bases, and 14 bases had no gene match. Per the germline V gene, CDR1 is MNHEY and CDR2 is SMNVEV (reference sequence). This CDR3 has 16 amino acids.

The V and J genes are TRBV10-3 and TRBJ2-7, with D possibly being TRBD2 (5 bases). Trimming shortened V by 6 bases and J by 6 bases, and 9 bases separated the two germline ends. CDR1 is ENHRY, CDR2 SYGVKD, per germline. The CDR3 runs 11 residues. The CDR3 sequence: CAIRAASEQYF. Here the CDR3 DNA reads TGTGCCATCAGAGCGGCTTCCGAGCAGTACTTC.

CDR3 in DNA: TGTGCCAGCAGCTTAGACAGATTTTTGAACACTGAAGCTTTCTTT. Amino acid sequence: CASSLDRFLNTEAFF. V usage is TRBV5-5 and J usage is TRBJ1-1; possibly TRBD1 for D (5 bases). The germline gives CDR1 SGHKS, CDR2 YYEKEE (reference sequence). The CDR3 runs to 15 residues. Deletions cut 2 bases from V and 0 bases from J, with 11 bases between.

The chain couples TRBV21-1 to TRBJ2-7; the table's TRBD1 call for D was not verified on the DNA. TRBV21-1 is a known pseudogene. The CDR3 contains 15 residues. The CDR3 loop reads CASSKRQGISYEQYF. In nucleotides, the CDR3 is TGTGCCAGCAGCAAAAGGCAGGGAATTTCCTACGAGCAGTACTTC.

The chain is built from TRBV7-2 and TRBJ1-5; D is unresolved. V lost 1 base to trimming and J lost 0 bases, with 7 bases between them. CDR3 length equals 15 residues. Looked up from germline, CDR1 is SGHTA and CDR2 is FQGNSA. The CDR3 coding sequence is TGTGCCAGCAGCTTAGTACCGCATAGCAATCAGCCCCAGCATTTT. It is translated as CASSLVPHSNQPQHF.

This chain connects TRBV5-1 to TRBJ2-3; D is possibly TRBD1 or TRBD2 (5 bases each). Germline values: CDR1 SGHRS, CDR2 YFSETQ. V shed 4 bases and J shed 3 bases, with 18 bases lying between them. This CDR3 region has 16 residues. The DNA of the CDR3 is TGCGCCAGCAGCCCAGTAGGGGACCTCTTAACAGATACGCAGTATTTT. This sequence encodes CASSPVGDLLTDTQYF.

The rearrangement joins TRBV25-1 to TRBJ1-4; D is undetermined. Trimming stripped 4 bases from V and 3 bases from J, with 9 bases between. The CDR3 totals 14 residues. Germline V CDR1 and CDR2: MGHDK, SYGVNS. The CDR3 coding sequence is TGTGCCAGCAGTGGTCAGGTTCCTAATGAAAAACTGTTTTTT. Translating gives CASSGQVPNEKLFF.

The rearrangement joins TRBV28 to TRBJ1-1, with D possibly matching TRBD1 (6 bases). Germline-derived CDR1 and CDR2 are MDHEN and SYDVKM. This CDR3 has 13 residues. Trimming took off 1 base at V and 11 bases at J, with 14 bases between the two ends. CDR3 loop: CASSLLGRGSAFF. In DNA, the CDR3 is TGTGCCAGCAGTTTATTAGGCAGGGGATCGGCTTTCTTT.

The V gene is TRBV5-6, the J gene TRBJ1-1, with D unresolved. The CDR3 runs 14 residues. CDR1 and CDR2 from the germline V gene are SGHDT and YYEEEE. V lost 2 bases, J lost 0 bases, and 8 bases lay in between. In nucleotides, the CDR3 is TGTGCCAGCAGCTTTATTATTATGAACACTGAAGCTTTCTTT. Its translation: CASSFIIMNTEAFF.

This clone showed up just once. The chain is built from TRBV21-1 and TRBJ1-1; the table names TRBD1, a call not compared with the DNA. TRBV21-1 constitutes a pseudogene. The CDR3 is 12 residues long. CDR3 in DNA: TGTGCCAGCAGCAAAACCCCAGGGGGAGCTTTCTTT. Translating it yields CASSKTPGGAFF.

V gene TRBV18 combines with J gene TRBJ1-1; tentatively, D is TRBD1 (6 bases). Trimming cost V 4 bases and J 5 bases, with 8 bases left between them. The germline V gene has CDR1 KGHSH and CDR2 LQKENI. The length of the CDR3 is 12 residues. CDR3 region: CASSRGGTEAFF. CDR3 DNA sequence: TGTGCCAGCTCACGAGGGGGGACTGAAGCTTTCTTT.

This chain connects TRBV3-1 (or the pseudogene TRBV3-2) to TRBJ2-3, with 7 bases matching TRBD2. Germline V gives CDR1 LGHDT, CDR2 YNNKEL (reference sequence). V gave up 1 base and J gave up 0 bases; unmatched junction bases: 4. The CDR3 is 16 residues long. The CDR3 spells CASSQAWRGSTDTQYF. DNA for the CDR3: TGTGCCAGCAGCCAAGCGTGGCGGGGGAGCACAGATACGCAGTATTTT.

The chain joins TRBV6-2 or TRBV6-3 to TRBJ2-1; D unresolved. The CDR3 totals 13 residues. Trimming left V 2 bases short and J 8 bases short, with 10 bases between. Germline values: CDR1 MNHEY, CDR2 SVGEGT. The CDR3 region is CASSYRSVDEQFF. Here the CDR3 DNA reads TGTGCCAGCAGTTACCGTTCAGTCGATGAGCAGTTCTTC.

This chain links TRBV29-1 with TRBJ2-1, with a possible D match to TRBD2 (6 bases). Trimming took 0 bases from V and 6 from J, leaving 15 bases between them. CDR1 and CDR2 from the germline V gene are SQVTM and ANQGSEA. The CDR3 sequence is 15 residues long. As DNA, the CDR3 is TGCAGCGTTGAAGATGCGGGGAGGCCGATCAATGAGCAGTTCTTC. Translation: CSVEDAGRPINEQFF.

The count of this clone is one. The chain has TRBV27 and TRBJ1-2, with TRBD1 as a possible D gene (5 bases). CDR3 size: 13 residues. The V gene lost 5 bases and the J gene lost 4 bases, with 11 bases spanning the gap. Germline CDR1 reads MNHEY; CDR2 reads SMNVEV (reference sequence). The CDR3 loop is CASSPGTTYGYTF. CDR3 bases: TGTGCCAGCAGTCCAGGGACGACCTATGGCTACACCTTC.

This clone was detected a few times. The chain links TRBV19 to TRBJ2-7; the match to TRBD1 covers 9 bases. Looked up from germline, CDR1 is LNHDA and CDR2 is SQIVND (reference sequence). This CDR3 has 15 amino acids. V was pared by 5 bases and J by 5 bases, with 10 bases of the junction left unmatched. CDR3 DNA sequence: TGTGCCAGTAGTCCCTTTACAGGGGGCAACGACGAGCAGTACTTC. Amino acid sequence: CASSPFTGGNDEQYF.

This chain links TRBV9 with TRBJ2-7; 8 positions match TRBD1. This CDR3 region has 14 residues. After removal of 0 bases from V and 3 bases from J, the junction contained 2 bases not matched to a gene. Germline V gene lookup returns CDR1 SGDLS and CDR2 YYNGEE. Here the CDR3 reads CASSVGQGFYEQYF. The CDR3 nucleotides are TGTGCCAGCAGCGTAGGACAGGGGTTCTACGAGCAGTACTTC.

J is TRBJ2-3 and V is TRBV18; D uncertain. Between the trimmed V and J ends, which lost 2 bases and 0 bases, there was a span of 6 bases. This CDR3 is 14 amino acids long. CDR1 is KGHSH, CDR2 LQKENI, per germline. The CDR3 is CASSPAPSTDTQYF. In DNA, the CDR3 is TGTGCCAGCTCACCAGCTCCAAGCACAGATACGCAGTATTTT.